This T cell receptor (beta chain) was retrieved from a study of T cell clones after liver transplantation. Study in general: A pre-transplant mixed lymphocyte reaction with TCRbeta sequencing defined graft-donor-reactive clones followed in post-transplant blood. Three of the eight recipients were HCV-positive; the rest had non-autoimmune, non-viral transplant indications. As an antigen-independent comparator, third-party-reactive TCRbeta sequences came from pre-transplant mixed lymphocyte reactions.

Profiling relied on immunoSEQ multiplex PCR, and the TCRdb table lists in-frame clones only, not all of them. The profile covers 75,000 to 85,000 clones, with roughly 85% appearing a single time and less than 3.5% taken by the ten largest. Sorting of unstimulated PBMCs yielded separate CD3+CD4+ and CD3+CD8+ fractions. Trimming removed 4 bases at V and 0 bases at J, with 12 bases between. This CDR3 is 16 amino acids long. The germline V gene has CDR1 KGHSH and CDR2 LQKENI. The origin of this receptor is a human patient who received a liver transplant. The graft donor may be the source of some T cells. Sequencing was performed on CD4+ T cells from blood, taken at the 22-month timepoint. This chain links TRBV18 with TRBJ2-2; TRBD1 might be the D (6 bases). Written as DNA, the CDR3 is TGTGCCAGCTCACTTCTGACAGGTTCGAACACCGGGGAGCTGTTTTTT. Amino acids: CASSLLTGSNTGELFF.